The 25 T cell receptor beta chains presented below share a single source sample, sequenced in a study of shared clonotypes between healthy human individuals. Only in-frame clones appear in the TCRdb table, and some are missing; sequencing was by immunoSEQ multiplex PCR. The sample yields 100,000 to 120,000 clones, 68% seen once. Sample: memory CD8+ T cells sorted from blood. Subset in this sample: CD45RO+ cells pooled with CCR7-negative TemRA cells. These receptors were collected from a woman aged 30 to 39 in good health.

The V and J genes are TRBV7-2 and TRBJ2-7; 9 bases are shared with TRBD2. The trim removed 1 base at V and 2 bases at J, leaving 6 bases unmatched. The germline CDR1 and CDR2 sequences are SGHTA and FQGNSA. The CDR3 runs 16 residues. The CDR3 DNA reads as TGTGCCAGCAGCTTAGGATGGATAGCGGGAGCCTACGAGCAGTACTTC. This codes for CASSLGWIAGAYEQYF. Based on the CDR3 plus reference TRBV7-2 and TRBJ2-7, the full variable domain is GAGVSQSPSNKVTEKGKDVELRCDPISGHTALYWYRQSLGQGLEFLIYFQGNSAPDKSGLPSDRFSAERTGGSVSTLTIQRTQQEDSAVYLCASSLGWIAGAYEQYFGPGTRLTVT.

This rearrangement joins TRBV25-1 to TRBJ2-2; D is possibly TRBD2 (6 bases). Germline V gene lookup returns CDR1 MGHDK and CDR2 SYGVNS. Trimming took off 1 base at V and 4 bases at J, with 13 bases between the two ends. CDR3 length equals 16 residues. The CDR3 DNA reads as TGTGCCAGCAGTGAATTGTCTCGGGAGTCCACCGGGGAGCTGTTTTTT. This encodes CASSELSRESTGELFF.

V is TRBV7-2 and J is TRBJ2-5, with D perhaps matching TRBD1 (6 bases). V was pared by 7 bases and J by 2 bases, with 14 bases between. The germline CDR1 and CDR2 sequences are SGHTA and FQGNSA. CDR3 length: 14 amino acids. The CDR3 DNA is TGTGCCAGCACCAAAGGAACAGGGCAAGAGACCCAGTACTTC. Its protein product is CASTKGTGQETQYF.

The chain couples TRBV6-1 to TRBJ2-7; 11 bases fit TRBD2. CDR3 length: 16 amino acids. From germline, CDR1 is MNHNS and CDR2 SASEGT. Trimming cost V 2 bases and J 2 bases; bases outside gene matches: 5. The CDR3 DNA follows: TGTGCCAGCAGTGAACGTAGCGGGAGGGGAACCTACGAGCAGTACTTC. It codes for CASSERSGRGTYEQYF.

V is TRBV4-2 and J is TRBJ2-3; 11 nucleotides match TRBD1. V dropped 1 base and J dropped 4; count of bases not matched to a gene: 1. This CDR3 region has 15 residues. CDR1 LGHNA and CDR2 YNFKEQ come from the germline V gene. CDR3 sequence (DNA): TGTGCCAGCAGCCAAGGGACAGGGGGCGCAGATACGCAGTATTTT. This encodes CASSQGTGGADTQYF.

This chain uses TRBV7-9 with TRBJ1-2, with D unclear. The CDR3 length is 15 residues. Germline CDR1 reads SEHNR; CDR2 reads FQNEAQ (reference sequence). Trimming cost V 5 bases and J 0 bases, with 13 bases left between them. CDR3 region: CASSPPTAANYGYTF. DNA of the CDR3: TGTGCCAGCAGCCCGCCAACAGCTGCTAACTATGGCTACACCTTC.

The chain links TRBV6-4 to TRBJ2-2; 10 nucleotides align to TRBD2. Germline assignment: CDR1 MRHNA and CDR2 SNTAGT. Losses at the gene ends were 5 bases for V and 3 bases for J; bases not matched to a gene: 3. CDR3 length: 15 amino acids. The CDR3 nucleotides read TGTGCCAGCAGTCCAGCGGGAGGGGACACCGGGGAGCTGTTTTTT. This encodes CASSPAGGDTGELFF.

This clone was detected many times. This sequence joins TRBV10-3 and TRBJ2-5; 9 nucleotides match TRBD2. The DNA end favors TRBJ2-7, so the J call may be wrong. Germline lookup yields CDR1 ENHRY and CDR2 SYGVKD. The CDR3 length is 14 residues. CDR3 loop: CAISESREGYEQYF. For the CDR3, the DNA is TGTGCCATCAGTGAGTCGCGGGAGGGCTACGAGCAGTACTTC.

CDR3 sequence reads: CASSPSPGGSSYEQYF. CDR3 DNA sequence: TGTGCCAGCAGCCCTAGTCCCGGGGGGAGCTCCTACGAGCAGTACTTC. The rearrangement joins TRBV11-2 to TRBJ2-7; 7 bases are shared with TRBD2. The V and J ends lost 5 bases and 0 bases, in that order; junction bases with no gene match: 10. Germline assignment: CDR1 SGHAT and CDR2 FQNNGV. This CDR3 contains 16 residues. Full variable domain (missing parts from reference TRBV11-2 and TRBJ2-7): EAGVAQSPRYKIIEKRQSVAFWCNPISGHATLYWYQQILGQGPKLLIQFQNNGVVDDSQLPKDRFSAERLKGVDSTLKIQPAKLEDSAVYLCASSPSPGGSSYEQYFGPGTRLTVT.

This clone was counted at least ten times. The chain has TRBV21-1 and TRBJ1-1; TRBD1 is taken as the D call from the table, unchecked against the DNA. TRBV21-1 is a known pseudogene. This CDR3 spans 15 amino acids. DNA for the CDR3: TGTGCCAGCAGCTTACCGGGACAATCTTTAGCTGAAGCTTTCTTT. It yields the protein CASSLPGQSLAEAFF.

The CDR3 bases are TGTGCCAGCAGCTTATTGGCGGGACTAGCGGGAGGTCAAGAGACCCAGTACTTC. This sequence encodes CASSLLAGLAGGQETQYF. V is TRBV11-2 and J is TRBJ2-5; 15 bases line up with TRBD2. J lost 2 bases, V lost 2 bases, and 6 bases had no gene match. CDR3 length equals 18 residues. Per germline, CDR1 SGHAT and CDR2 FQNNGV. The variable domain in full, completed from reference TRBV11-2 and TRBJ2-5, reads EAGVAQSPRYKIIEKRQSVAFWCNPISGHATLYWYQQILGQGPKLLIQFQNNGVVDDSQLPKDRFSAERLKGVDSTLKIQPAKLEDSAVYLCASSLLAGLAGGQETQYFGPGTRLLVL.

The chain has TRBV14 and TRBJ2-7; TRBD1 matches 8 bases. The CDR3 sequence is 15 residues long. Germline lookup yields CDR1 SGHDN and CDR2 FVKESK. The trim removed 5 bases at V and 2 bases at J, leaving 8 bases unmatched. Written as DNA, the CDR3 is TGTGCCAGCAGCTACCGGACAGGGTCGGCCTACGAGCAGTACTTC. Its protein is CASSYRTGSAYEQYF.

This clone was recorded only once. The chain couples TRBV5-6 to TRBJ1-1; D might be TRBD1 (5 bases). This CDR3 contains 12 residues. The V end was cut by 0 bases, the J end by 11 bases, with 11 bases between. Germline CDR1 reads SGHDT; CDR2 reads YYEEEE. The CDR3 DNA follows: TGTGCCAGCAGCTTGGTGGACACTTTGGCTTTCTTT. This encodes CASSLVDTLAFF.

V is TRBV6-5 and J is TRBJ2-5, with a weak D call TRBD1 (5 bases). Trimming took 5 bases from V and 5 from J, leaving 18 bases between them. This CDR3 comprises 15 residues. CDR1 and CDR2 (germline): MNHEY, SVGAGI. CDR3 nucleotides: TGTGCCAGCAGTCCCTCCCCCAGGGTAGGGGAGACCCAGTACTTC. Residues: CASSPSPRVGETQYF.

This clone was seen only a few times. This CDR3 reads CASSLTSGGSSYEQYF. The CDR3 DNA is TGTGCCAGCAGCTTAACTAGCGGGGGGAGCTCCTACGAGCAGTACTTC. The rearrangement joins TRBV11-2 to TRBJ2-7; TRBD2 aligns across 12 bases. The CDR3 spans 16 residues. With 2 bases clipped from V and 0 bases from J, the junction kept 2 bases outside the gene matches. Germline values: CDR1 SGHAT, CDR2 FQNNGV.

This sequence joins TRBV5-6 and TRBJ2-2; 8 nucleotides agree with TRBD1. J lost 2 bases, V lost 3 bases, and 9 bases had no gene match. The CDR3 spans 17 residues. Germline loops: CDR1 SGHDT, CDR2 YYEEEE. DNA for the CDR3: TGTGCCAGCAGCTCGAAGGACAGGGAGGCTAACACCGGGGAGCTGTTTTTT. It is translated as CASSSKDREANTGELFF.

The chain recombines TRBV2 with TRBJ2-7, with TRBD2 identical over 13 bases. CDR1 is SNHLY, CDR2 FYNNEI, per germline. After removal of 4 bases from V and 5 bases from J, the junction contained 2 bases not matched to a gene. This CDR3 has 14 amino acids. The CDR3 loop reads CASSGTSGSHEQYF. The CDR3 DNA reads TGTGCCAGCAGTGGGACTAGCGGGAGCCACGAGCAGTACTTC.

The chain has TRBV28 and TRBJ2-6; D remains ambiguous. V lost 5 bases and J lost 2, with 10 bases in between. The CDR3 runs 15 residues. Germline CDR1 is MDHEN and CDR2 is SYDVKM. The DNA for the CDR3 is TGTGCCAGCAGTCCCCCCCAAACTGGGGCCAACGTCCTGACTTTC. Translated, it gives CASSPPQTGANVLTF.

This sequence joins TRBV25-1 and TRBJ2-3, with no clear D. This CDR3 comprises 15 residues. Trimming cost V 8 bases and J 0 bases, with 15 bases left between them. Germline V CDR1 and CDR2: MGHDK, SYGVNS. CDR3 region: CASSLGGTSTDTQYF. In nucleotides, the CDR3 is TGTGCCAGCTCCCTTGGCGGTACTAGCACAGATACGCAGTATTTT.

V usage is TRBV4-2 and J usage is TRBJ2-1; a possible D gene is TRBD1 (5 bases). V was clipped by 1 base and J by 6 bases, with 13 bases between them. From germline, CDR1 is LGHNA and CDR2 YNFKEQ. The CDR3 runs to 15 residues. CDR3 region: CASSQAQGEGNEQFF. CDR3 nucleotides: TGTGCCAGCAGCCAAGCCCAGGGTGAAGGCAATGAGCAGTTCTTC.

The chain uses TRBV19 and TRBJ2-7; weak D call: TRBD2 (6 bases). The CDR3 has 16 amino acids. Trimming stripped 0 bases from V and 3 bases from J, with 15 bases between. Per the germline V gene, CDR1 is LNHDA and CDR2 is SQIVND (reference sequence). CDR3 nucleotide sequence: TGTGCCAGTAGTATAGATCAGGCGGGACGGAACTACGAGCAGTACTTC. Its translation is CASSIDQAGRNYEQYF.

The chain combines TRBV28 with TRBJ1-3, with D perhaps TRBD1 (6 bases). Trimming removed 4 bases from V and 0 bases from J, with 16 bases in between. From germline, CDR1 is MDHEN and CDR2 SYDVKM. The CDR3 sequence is 17 residues long. CDR3 sequence: CASSYRGVRPSGNTIYF. The CDR3 DNA is TGTGCCAGCAGTTATAGGGGGGTCCGACCCTCTGGAAACACCATATATTTT. The full variable domain, completed using reference TRBV28 and TRBJ1-3, is DVKVTQSSRYLVKRTGEKVFLECVQDMDHENMFWYRQDPGLGLRLIYFSYDVKMKEKGDIPEGYSVSREKKERFSLILESASTNQTSMYLCASSYRGVRPSGNTIYFGEGSWLTVV.

This clone showed up many times. This chain uses TRBV21-1 with TRBJ1-1. TRBV21-1 corresponds to a pseudogene. The CDR3 extends over 16 amino acids. The CDR3 is CASSFVLGEGISEAFF. CDR3 sequence (DNA): TGTGCCAGCAGCTTCGTCCTGGGGGAGGGCATCTCTGAAGCTTTCTTT.

The V call is TRBV28, the J call TRBJ1-4, with a weak D call TRBD1 (5 bases). The germline V gene encodes CDR1 MDHEN and CDR2 SYDVKM. Trimming took 2 bases from V and 3 from J, leaving 19 bases between them. This CDR3 is 18 amino acids long. The chain's CDR3 is CASSLMGIPGLPNEKLFF. The CDR3 DNA follows: TGTGCCAGCAGTTTAATGGGCATTCCAGGGTTGCCTAATGAAAAACTGTTTTTT.

This clone came up many times. The chain recombines TRBV4-1 with TRBJ2-1, with 9 bases aligning to TRBD1. The junction had 15 bases not matched to a gene; V was cut back by 4 bases and J by 5 bases. Germline CDR1 and CDR2: MGHRA and YSYEKL. The CDR3 consists of 18 residues. CDR3 residues: CASSPYPPGQGFHNEQFF. CDR3 bases: TGCGCCAGCAGCCCTTACCCCCCCGGACAGGGGTTCCACAATGAGCAGTTCTTC.